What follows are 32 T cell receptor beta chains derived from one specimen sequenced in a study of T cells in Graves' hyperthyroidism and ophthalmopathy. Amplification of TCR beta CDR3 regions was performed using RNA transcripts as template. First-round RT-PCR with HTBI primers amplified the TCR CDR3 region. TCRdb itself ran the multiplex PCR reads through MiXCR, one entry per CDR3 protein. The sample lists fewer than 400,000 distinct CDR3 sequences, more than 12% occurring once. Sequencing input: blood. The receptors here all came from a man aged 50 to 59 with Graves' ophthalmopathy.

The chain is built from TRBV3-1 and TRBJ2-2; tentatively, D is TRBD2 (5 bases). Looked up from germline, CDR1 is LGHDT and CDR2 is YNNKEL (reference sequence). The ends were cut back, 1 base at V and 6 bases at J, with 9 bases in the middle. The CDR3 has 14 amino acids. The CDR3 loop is CASSQVLAAGELFF. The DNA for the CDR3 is TGTGCCAGCAGCCAAGTTCTAGCCGCCGGGGAGCTGTTTTTT.

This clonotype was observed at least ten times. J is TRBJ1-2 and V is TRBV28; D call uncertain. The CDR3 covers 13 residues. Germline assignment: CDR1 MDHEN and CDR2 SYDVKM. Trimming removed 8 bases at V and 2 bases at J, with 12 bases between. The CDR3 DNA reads TGTGCCAGCCCCGACCCATTAAACTATGGCTACACCTTC. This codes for CASPDPLNYGYTF.

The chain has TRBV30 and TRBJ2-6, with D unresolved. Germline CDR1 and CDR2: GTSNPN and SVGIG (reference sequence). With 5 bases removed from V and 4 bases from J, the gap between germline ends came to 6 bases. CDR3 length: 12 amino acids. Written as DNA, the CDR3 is TGTGCCTGGGAGGTAGGGGCCAACGTCCTGACTTTC. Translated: CAWEVGANVLTF.

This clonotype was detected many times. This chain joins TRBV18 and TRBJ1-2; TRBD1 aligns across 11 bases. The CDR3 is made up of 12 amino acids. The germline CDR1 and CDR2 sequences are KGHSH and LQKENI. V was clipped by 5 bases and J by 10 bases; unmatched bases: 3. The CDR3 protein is CASSGQGAVYTF. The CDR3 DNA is TGTGCCAGCTCAGGACAGGGGGCGGTCTACACCTTC.

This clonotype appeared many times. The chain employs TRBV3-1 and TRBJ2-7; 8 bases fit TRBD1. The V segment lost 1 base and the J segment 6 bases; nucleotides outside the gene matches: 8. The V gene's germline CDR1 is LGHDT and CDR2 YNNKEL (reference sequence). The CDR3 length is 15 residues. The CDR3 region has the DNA TGTGCCAGCAGCCAAGGGGACAGGAATCTAATCGAGCAGTACTTC. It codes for CASSQGDRNLIEQYF.

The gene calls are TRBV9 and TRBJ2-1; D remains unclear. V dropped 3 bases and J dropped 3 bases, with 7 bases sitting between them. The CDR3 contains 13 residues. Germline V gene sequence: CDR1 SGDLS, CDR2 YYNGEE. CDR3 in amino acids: CASSALDYNEQFF. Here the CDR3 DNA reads TGTGCCAGCAGCGCGCTGGACTACAATGAGCAGTTCTTC.

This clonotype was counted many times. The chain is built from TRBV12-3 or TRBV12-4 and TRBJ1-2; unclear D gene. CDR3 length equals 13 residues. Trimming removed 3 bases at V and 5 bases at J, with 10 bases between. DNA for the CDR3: TGTGCCAGCAGTTTGTCCGTTGGATATGGCTACACCTTC. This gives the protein CASSLSVGYGYTF.

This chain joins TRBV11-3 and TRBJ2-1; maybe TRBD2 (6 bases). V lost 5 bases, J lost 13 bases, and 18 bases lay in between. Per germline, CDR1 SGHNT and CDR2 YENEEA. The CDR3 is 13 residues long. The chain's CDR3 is CASSLERAAPQFF. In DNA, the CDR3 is TGTGCCAGCAGCCTCGAGCGGGCGGCTCCCCAGTTCTTC.

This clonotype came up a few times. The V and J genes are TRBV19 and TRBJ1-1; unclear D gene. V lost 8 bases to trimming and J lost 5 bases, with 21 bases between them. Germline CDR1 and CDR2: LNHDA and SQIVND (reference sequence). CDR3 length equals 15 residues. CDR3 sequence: CASRPPQVVGTEAFF. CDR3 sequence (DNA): TGTGCCAGTCGCCCCCCCCAGGTTGTAGGAACTGAAGCTTTCTTT.

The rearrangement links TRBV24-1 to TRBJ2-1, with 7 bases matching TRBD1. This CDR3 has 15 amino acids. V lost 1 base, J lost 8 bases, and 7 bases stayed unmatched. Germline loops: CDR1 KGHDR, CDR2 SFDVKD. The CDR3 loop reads CATSDFGRGSDEQFF. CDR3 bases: TGTGCCACCAGTGATTTTGGCAGGGGGTCTGATGAGCAGTTCTTC.

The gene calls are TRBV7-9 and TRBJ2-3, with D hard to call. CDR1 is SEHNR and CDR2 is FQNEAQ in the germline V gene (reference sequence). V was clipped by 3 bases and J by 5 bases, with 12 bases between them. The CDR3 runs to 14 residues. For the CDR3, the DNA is TGTGCCAGCAGCTTTTCCTTGAATGAAGATACGCAGTATTTT. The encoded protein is CASSFSLNEDTQYF.

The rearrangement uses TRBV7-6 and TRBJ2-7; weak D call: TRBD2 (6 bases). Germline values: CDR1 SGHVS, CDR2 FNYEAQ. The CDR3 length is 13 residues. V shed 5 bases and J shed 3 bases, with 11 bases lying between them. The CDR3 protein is CASSQVGGYEQYF. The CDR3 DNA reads TGTGCCAGCAGCCAGGTCGGGGGCTACGAGCAGTACTTC.

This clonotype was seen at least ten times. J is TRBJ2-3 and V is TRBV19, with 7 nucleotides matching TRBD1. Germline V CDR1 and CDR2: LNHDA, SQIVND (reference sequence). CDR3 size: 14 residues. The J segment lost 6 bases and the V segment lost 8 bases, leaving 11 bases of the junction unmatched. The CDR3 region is CASVQGGPKDTQYF. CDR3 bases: TGTGCCAGTGTGCAAGGGGGCCCAAAGGATACGCAGTATTTT. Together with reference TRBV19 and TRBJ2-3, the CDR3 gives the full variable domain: DGGITQSPKYLFRKEGQNVTLSCEQNLNHDAMYWYRQDPGQGLRLIYYSQIVNDFQKGDIAEGYSVSREKKESFPLTVTSAQKNPTAFYLCASVQGGPKDTQYFGPGTRLTVL.

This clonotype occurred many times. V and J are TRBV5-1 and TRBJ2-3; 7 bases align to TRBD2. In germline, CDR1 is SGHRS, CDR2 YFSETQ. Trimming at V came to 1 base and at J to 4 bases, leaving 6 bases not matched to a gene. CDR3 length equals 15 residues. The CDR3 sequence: CASSLLLANADTQYF. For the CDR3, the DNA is TGCGCCAGCAGCTTGTTACTAGCGAATGCAGATACGCAGTATTTT.

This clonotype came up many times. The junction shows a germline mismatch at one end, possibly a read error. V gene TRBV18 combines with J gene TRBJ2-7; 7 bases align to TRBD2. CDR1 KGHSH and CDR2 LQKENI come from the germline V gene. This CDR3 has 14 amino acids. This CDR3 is CASSRQRETYEQYF. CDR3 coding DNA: TGTGCCAGCTCACGTCAGCGGGAAACCTACGAGCAATACTTC.

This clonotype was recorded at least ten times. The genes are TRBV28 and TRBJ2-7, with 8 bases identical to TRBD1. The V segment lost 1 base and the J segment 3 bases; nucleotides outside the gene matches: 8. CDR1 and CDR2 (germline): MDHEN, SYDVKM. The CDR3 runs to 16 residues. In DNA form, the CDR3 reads TGTGCCAGCAGTTTATTGGGACAGGTGGGGGACTACGAGCAGTACTTC. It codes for CASSLLGQVGDYEQYF.

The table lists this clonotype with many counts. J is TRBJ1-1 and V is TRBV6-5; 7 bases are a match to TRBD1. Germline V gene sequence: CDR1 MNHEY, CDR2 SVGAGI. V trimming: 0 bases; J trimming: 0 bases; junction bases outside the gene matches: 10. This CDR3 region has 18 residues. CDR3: CASSYSKVLGTVNTEAFF. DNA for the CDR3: TGTGCCAGCAGTTACTCGAAGGTTCTCGGGACAGTGAACACTGAAGCTTTCTTT.

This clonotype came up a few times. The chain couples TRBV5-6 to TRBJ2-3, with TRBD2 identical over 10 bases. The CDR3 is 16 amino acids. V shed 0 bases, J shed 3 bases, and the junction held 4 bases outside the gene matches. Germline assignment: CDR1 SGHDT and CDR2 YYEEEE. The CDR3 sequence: CASSLETSGPTDTQYF. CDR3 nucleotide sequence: TGTGCCAGCAGCTTGGAGACTAGCGGGCCTACAGATACGCAGTATTTT. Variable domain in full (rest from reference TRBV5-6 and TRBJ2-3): DAGVTQSPTHLIKTRGQQVTLRCSPKSGHDTVSWYQQALGQGPQFIFQYYEEEERQRGNFPDRFSGHQFPNYSSELNVNALLLGDSALYLCASSLETSGPTDTQYFGPGTRLTVL.

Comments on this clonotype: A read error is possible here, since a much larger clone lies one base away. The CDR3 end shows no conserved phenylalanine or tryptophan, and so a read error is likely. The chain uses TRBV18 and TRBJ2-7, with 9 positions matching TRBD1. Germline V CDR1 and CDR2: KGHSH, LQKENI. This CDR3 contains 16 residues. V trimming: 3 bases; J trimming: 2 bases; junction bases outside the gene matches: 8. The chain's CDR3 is CASSPPLGQGTYEQYL. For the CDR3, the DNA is TGTGCCAGCTCACCCCCGCTGGGACAGGGAACCTACGAGCAGTACCTC.

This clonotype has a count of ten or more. The CDR3 here is CASSLMGTGTDTQYF. The CDR3 nucleotides read TGTGCCAGCAGCTTAATGGGGACAGGAACTGATACGCAGTATTTT. The rearrangement uses TRBV7-2 and TRBJ2-3; TRBD1 aligns across 8 bases. The germline V gene encodes CDR1 SGHTA and CDR2 FQGNSA. The length of the CDR3 is 15 residues. Trimming at V came to 2 bases and at J to 6 bases, leaving 7 bases not matched to a gene.

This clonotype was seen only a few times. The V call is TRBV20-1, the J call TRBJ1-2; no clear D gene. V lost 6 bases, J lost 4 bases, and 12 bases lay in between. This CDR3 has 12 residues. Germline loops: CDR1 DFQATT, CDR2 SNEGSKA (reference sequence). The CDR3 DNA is TGCAGTGCCCCGCCGGGTATCTATGGCTACACCTTC. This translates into CSAPPGIYGYTF.

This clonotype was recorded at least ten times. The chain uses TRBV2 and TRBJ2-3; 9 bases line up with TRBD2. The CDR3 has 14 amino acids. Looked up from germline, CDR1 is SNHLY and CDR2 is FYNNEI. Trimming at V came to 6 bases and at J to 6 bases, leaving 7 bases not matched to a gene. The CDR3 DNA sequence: TGTGCCAGCAGATTAGCGGGAGCGGGGGATACGCAGTATTTT. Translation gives CASRLAGAGDTQYF.

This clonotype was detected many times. CDR3 coding DNA: TGTGCCAGCAGCCTGGGACAGGGGACCGGTTTTGCCCAGTACTTC. Its translation: CASSLGQGTGFAQYF. V is TRBV5-4 and J is TRBJ2-5; 10 bases map to TRBD1. V trimming: 4 bases; J trimming: 9 bases; junction bases outside the gene matches: 12. The CDR3 length is 15 residues. Germline CDR1 SGHNT, CDR2 YYREEE (reference sequence).

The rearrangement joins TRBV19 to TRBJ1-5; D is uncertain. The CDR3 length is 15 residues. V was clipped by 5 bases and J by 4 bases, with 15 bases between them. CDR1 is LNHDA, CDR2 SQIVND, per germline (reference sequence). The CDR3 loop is CASSFRTVPNQPQHF. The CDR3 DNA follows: TGTGCCAGTAGTTTTAGGACCGTTCCGAATCAGCCCCAGCATTTT.

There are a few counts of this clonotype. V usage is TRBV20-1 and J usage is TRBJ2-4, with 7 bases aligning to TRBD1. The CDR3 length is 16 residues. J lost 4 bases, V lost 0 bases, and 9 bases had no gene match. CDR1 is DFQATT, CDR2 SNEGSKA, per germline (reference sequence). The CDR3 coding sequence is TGCAGTGCTAGAGATCAGTCCCCGGGACAGAAAAACATTCAGTACTTC. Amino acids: CSARDQSPGQKNIQYF.

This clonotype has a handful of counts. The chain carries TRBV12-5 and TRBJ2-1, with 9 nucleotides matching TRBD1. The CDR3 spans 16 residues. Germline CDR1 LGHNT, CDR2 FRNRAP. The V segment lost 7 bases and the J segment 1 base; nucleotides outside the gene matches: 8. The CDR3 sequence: CASVSRTGDSYNEQFF. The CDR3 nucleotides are TGTGCTAGTGTCTCTCGGACAGGGGATTCCTACAATGAGCAGTTCTTC.

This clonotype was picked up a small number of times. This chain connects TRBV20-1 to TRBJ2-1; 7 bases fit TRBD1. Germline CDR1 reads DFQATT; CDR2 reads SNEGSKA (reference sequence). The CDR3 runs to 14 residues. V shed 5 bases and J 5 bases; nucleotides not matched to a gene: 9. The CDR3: CSAQGQNTDNEQFF. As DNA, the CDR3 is TGCAGTGCTCAGGGACAGAATACCGACAATGAGCAGTTCTTC.

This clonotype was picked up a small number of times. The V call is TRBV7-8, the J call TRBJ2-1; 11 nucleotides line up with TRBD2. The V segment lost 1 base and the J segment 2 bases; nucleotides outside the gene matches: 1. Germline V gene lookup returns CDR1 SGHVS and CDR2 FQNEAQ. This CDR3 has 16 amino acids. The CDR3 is CASSLVSGRAYNEQFF. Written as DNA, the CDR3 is TGTGCCAGCAGCTTAGTTAGCGGGAGGGCCTACAATGAGCAGTTCTTC. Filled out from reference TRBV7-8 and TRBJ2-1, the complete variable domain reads GAGVSQSPRYKVAKRGQDVALRCDPISGHVSLFWYQQALGQGPEFLTYFQNEAQLDKSGLPSDRFFAERPEGSVSTLKIQRTQQEDSAVYLCASSLVSGRAYNEQFFGPGTRLTVL.

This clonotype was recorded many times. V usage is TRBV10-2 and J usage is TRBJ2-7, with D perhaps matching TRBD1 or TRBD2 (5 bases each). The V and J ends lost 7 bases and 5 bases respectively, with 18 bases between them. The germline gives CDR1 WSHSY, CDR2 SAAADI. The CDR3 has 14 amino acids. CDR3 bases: TGCGCCAGCAACCTTCCGGGACCGGCCAACGAGCAGTACTTC. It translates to CASNLPGPANEQYF.

The CDR3 nucleotides are TGTGCCAGCAGCGACTACTATGGTGGCGAGCAGTACTTC. Amino acid sequence: CASSDYYGGEQYF. The rearrangement links TRBV14 to TRBJ2-7; a weak D match, TRBD2 (5 bases). The CDR3 length is 13 residues. Trimming left V 5 bases short and J 6 bases short, with 14 bases between. Looked up from germline, CDR1 is SGHDN and CDR2 is FVKESK.

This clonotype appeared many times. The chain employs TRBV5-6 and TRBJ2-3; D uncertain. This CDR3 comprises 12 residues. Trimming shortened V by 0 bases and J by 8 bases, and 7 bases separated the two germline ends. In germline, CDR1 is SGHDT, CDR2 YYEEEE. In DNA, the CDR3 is TGTGCCAGCAGCTTGGTGGCGGCTACGCAGTATTTT. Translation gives CASSLVAATQYF. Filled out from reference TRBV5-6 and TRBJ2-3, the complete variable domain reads DAGVTQSPTHLIKTRGQQVTLRCSPKSGHDTVSWYQQALGQGPQFIFQYYEEEERQRGNFPDRFSGHQFPNYSSELNVNALLLGDSALYLCASSLVAATQYFGPGTRLTVL.

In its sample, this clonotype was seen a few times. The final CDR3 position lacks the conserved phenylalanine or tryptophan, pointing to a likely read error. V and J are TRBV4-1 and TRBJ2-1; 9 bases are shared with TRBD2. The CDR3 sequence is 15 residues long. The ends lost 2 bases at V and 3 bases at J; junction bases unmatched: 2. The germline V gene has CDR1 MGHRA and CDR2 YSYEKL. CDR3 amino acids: CASSQRLAVYNEQFL. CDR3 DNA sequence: TGCGCCAGCAGCCAACGACTAGCGGTCTACAATGAGCAGTTCCTC.